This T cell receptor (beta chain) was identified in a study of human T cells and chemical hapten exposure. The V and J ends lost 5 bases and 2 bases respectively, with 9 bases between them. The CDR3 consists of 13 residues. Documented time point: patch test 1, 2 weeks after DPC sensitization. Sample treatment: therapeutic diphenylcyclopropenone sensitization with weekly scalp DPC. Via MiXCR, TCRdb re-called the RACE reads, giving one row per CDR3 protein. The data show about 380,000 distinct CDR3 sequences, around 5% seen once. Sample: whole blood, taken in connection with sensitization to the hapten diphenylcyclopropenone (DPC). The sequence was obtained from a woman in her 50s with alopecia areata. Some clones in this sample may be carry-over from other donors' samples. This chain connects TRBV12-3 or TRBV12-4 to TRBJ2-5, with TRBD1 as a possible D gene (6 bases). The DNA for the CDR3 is TGTGCCAGCAGTCAGGGGAAACAAGAGACCCAGTACTTC. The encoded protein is CASSQGKQETQYF.